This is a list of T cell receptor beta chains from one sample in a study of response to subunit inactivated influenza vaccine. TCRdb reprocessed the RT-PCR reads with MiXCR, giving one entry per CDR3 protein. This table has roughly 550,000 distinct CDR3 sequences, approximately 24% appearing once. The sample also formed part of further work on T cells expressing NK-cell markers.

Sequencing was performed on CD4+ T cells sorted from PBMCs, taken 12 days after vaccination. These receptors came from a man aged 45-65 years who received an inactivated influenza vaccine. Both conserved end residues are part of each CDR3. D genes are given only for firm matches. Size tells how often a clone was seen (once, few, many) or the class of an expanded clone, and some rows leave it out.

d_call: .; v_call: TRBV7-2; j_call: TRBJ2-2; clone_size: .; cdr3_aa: CASSLVTGANTGELFF; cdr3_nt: TGTGCCAGCAGCTTAGTGACAGGAGCGAACACCGGGGAGCTGTTTTTT
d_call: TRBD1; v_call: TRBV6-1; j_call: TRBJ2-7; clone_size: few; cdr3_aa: CASIRTGAPYEQYF; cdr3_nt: TGTGCCAGCATAAGGACAGGTGCACCCTACGAGCAGTACTTC
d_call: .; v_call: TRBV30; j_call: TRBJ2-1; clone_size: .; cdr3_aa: CAWSGQGNNEQFF; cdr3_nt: TGTGCCTGGAGTGGGCAGGGTAACAATGAGCAGTTCTTC
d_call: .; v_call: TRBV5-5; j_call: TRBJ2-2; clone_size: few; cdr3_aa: CASSWGTGTGELFF; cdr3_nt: TGTGCCAGCAGTTGGGGGACGGGCACCGGGGAGCTGTTTTTT
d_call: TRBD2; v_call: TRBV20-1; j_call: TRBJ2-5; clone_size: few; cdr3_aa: CSALRGSSQETQYF; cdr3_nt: TGCAGTGCGCTCCGCGGGAGTTCACAAGAGACCCAGTACTTC
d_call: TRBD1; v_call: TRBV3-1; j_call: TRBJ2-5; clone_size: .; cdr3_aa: CASSLSTGVETQYF; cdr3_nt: TGTGCCAGCAGCCTATCGACAGGGGTAGAGACCCAGTACTTC
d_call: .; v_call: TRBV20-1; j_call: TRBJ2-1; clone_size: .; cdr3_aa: CSASPIESSYNEQFF; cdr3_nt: TGCAGTGCTAGTCCGATAGAGAGCTCCTACAATGAGCAGTTCTTC
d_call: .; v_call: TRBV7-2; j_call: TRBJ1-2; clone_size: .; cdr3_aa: CASSRTWDYGYTF; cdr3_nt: TGTGCCAGCAGCCGGACATGGGATTATGGCTACACCTTC
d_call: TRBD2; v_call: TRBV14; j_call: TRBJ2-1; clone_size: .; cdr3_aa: CASSGTSGRYEQFF; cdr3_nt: TGTGCCAGCAGCGGGACTAGCGGGAGGTATGAGCAGTTCTTC
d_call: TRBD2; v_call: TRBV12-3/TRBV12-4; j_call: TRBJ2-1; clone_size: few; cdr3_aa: CASRGRTSGSPYNEQFF; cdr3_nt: TGTGCCAGCAGGGGTCGGACTAGCGGGTCCCCCTACAATGAGCAGTTCTTC
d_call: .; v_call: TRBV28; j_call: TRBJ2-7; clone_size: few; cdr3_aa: CATRIGGGRAAYEQYF; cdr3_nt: TGTGCCACCCGGATTGGGGGGGGCCGTGCTGCCTACGAGCAGTACTTC
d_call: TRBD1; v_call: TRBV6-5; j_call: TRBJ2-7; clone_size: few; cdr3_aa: CASSYSTGSRNEQYF; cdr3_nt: TGTGCCAGCAGTTACTCGACAGGGAGTAGAAACGAGCAGTACTTC
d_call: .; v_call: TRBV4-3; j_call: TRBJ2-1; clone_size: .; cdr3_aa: CASSQDVRYSEQFF; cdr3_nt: TGCGCCAGCAGCCAAGATGTCCGTTATAGTGAGCAGTTCTTC
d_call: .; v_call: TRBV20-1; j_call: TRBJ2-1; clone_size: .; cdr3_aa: CSAYRDNFGEQFF; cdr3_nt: TGCAGTGCTTATCGGGACAACTTTGGGGAGCAGTTCTTC
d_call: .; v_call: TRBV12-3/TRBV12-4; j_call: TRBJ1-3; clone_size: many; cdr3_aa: CASSLRVPSSGNTIYF; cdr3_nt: TGTGCCAGCAGTCTCAGGGTGCCTTCCTCTGGAAACACCATATATTTT
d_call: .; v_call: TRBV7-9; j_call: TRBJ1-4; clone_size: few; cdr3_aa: CASSPWTGGESEKLFF; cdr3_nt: TGTGCCAGCAGCCCTTGGACCGGGGGGGAGAGTGAAAAACTGTTTTTT
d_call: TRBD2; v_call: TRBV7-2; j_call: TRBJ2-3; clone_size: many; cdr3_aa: CASSLVSGAGEDTQYF; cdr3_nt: TGTGCCAGCAGCTTAGTGAGCGGGGCGGGAGAAGATACGCAGTATTTT
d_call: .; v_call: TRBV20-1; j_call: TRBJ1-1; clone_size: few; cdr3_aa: CSARDPGLPEAFF; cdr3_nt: TGCAGTGCTAGAGATCCGGGGCTTCCTGAAGCTTTCTTT
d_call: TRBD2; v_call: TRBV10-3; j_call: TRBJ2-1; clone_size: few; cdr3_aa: CAISTGGGEQFF; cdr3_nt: TGTGCCATCTCAACGGGAGGGGGTGAGCAGTTCTTC
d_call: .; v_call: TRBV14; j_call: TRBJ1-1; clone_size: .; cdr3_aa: CASSPVGRSGLTEAFF; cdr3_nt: TGTGCCAGCAGCCCAGTTGGTCGGTCGGGTTTGACTGAAGCTTTCTTT
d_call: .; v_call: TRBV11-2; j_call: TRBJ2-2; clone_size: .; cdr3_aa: CASSREANTGELFF; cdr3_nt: TGTGCCAGCAGCAGAGAGGCGAACACCGGGGAGCTGTTTTTT
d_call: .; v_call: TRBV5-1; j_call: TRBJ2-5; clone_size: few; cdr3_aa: CASSGNQETQYF; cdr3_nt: TGCGCCAGCAGCGGCAACCAAGAGACCCAGTACTTC
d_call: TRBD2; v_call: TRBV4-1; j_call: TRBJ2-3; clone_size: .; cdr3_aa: CASSHPLSGGAATQYF; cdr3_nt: TGCGCCAGCAGCCATCCCTTAAGCGGGGGGGCCGCTACGCAGTATTTT
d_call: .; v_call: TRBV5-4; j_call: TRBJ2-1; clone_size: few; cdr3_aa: CASSFGGGGAYNEQFF; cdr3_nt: TGTGCCAGCAGCTTTGGGGGCGGGGGTGCCTACAATGAGCAGTTCTTC
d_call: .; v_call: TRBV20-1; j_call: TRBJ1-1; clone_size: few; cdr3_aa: CSAQKQGPNTEAFF; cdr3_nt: TGCAGTGCCCAAAAACAAGGACCGAACACTGAAGCTTTCTTT
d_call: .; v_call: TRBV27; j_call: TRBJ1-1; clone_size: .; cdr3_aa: CASSYQVRARRGTEAFF; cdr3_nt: TGTGCCAGCAGCTATCAGGTGAGGGCGAGGAGGGGTACTGAAGCTTTCTTT
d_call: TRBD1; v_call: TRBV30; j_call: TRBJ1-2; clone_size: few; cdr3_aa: CAWSADRGLGYTF; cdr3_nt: TGTGCCTGGAGTGCGGACAGGGGGCTTGGCTACACCTTC
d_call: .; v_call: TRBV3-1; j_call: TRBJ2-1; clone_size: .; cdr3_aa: CASSQYNRAGINEQFF; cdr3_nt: TGTGCCAGCAGCCAATATAATCGAGCAGGGATCAATGAGCAGTTCTTC
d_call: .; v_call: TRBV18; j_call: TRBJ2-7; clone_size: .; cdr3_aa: CASSPDLPMGEQYF; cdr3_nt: TGTGCCAGCTCACCGGACTTGCCGATGGGCGAGCAGTACTTC
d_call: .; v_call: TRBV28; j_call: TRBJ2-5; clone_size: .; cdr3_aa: CASRTGLYGTQYF; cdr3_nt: TGTGCCAGCAGGACGGGGTTGTATGGGACCCAGTACTTC
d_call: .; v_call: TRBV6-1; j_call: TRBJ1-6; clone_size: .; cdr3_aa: CASSPRGKGSPLHF; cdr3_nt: TGTGCCAGCAGTCCAAGGGGAAAGGGTTCACCCCTCCACTTT
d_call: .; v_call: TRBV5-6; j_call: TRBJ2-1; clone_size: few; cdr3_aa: CASSLARQGGIDEQFF; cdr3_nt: TGTGCCAGCAGCTTGGCCCGGCAGGGAGGAATAGATGAGCAGTTCTTC
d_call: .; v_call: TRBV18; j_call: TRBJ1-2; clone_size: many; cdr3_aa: CASSAPGGYGYTF; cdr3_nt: TGTGCCAGCTCAGCCCCTGGGGGGTATGGCTACACCTTC
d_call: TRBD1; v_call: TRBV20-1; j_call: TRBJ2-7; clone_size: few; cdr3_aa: CSARVLDRGYEQYF; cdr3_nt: TGCAGTGCTAGAGTCTTGGACAGGGGCTACGAGCAGTACTTC
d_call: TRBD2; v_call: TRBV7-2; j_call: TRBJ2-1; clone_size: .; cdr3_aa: CASSLTPRLAGGPGQFF; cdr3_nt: TGTGCCAGCAGTCTAACACCCCGACTAGCGGGGGGGCCTGGGCAGTTCTTC
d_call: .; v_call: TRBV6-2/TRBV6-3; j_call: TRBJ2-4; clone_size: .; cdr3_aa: CATRTGGLNSRSIQYF; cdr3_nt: TGTGCCACCCGGACTGGGGGCTTGAATTCCCGCAGCATTCAGTACTTC
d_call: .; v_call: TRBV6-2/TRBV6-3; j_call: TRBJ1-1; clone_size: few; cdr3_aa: CASRFGDTEAFF; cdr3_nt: TGTGCCAGCAGGTTTGGGGACACTGAAGCTTTCTTT
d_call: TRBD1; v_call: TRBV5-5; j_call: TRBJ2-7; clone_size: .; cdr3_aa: CASSFSTGGPYEQYF; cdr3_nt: TGTGCCAGCAGCTTCTCTACAGGGGGTCCCTACGAGCAGTACTTC
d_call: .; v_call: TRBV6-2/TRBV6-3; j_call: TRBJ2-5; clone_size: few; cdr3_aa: CASSRDGKETQYF; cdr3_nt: TGTGCCAGCAGTAGGGACGGAAAAGAGACCCAGTACTTC
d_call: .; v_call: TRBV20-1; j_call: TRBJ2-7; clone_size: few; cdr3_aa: CSARGGAQSGYEQYF; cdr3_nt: TGCAGTGCTAGAGGGGGGGCACAAAGCGGTTACGAGCAGTACTTC
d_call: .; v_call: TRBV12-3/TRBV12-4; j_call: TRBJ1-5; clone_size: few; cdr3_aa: CASSQGHKDQPQHF; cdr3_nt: TGTGCCAGCAGCCAAGGACACAAAGATCAGCCCCAGCATTTT
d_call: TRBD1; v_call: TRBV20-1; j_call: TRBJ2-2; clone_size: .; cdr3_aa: CSASHRGRGTGELFF; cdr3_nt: TGCAGTGCTAGCCACAGGGGGCGCGGGACCGGGGAGCTGTTTTTT
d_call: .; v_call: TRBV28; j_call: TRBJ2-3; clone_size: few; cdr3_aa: CASKEPPDTQYF; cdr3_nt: TGTGCCAGCAAAGAACCCCCAGATACGCAGTATTTT
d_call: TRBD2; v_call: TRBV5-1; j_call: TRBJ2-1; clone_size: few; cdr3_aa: CASSLEKTSPPYNEQFF; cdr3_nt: TGCGCCAGCAGCTTGGAAAAGACTAGCCCCCCCTACAATGAGCAGTTCTTC
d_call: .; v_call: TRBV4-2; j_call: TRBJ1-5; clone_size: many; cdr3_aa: CASAQAQGSNQPQHF; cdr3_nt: TGTGCCAGCGCTCAAGCGCAGGGGAGCAATCAGCCCCAGCATTTT
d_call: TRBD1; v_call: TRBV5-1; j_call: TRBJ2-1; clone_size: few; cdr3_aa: CASSSSYGTGQISSYNEQFF; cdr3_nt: TGCGCCAGCAGCTCCTCGTATGGGACAGGGCAGATTAGCTCCTACAATGAGCAGTTCTTC
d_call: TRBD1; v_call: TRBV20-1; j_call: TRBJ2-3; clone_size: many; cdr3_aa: CSAFRDRVTDTQYF; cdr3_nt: TGCAGTGCTTTCCGGGACAGGGTGACAGATACGCAGTATTTT
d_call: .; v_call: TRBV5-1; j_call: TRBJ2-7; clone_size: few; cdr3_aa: CASSLYWGPYEQYF; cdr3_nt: TGCGCCAGCAGCTTGTATTGGGGCCCCTACGAGCAGTACTTC
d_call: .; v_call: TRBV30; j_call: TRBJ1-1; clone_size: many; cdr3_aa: CAWSFRVTTEAFF; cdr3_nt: TGTGCCTGGAGTTTCAGGGTAACGACTGAAGCTTTCTTT
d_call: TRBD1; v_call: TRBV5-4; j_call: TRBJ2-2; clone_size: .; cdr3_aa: CASSPPGQSWNTGELFF; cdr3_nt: TGTGCCAGCAGTCCACCGGGACAGTCGTGGAACACCGGGGAGCTGTTTTTT